This entry lists 24 T cell receptor beta chains sequenced from one sample in a study of patients and donors after allogeneic stem cell transplantation. TCRdb reprocessed the RT-PCR reads with MiXCR, giving one entry per CDR3 protein. The table lists about 150,000 distinct CDR3 sequences, about 36% of them singletons, with around 50% in the top ten. The sample comprised blood, either unsorted or a sorted T cell fraction (not recorded which). The receptors here all came from a human donor who was either an allogeneic HSCT recipient or a stem cell or donor lymphocyte infusion donor (not recorded which). It is not recorded whose cells these are; they may come from a transplant donor.

V and J are TRBV10-3 and TRBJ1-1, with 7 bases lining up with TRBD1. J lost 0 bases, V lost 9 bases, and 10 bases had no gene match. The CDR3 covers 15 residues. CDR1 is ENHRY, CDR2 SYGVKD, per germline. The CDR3: CAISTGTAMNTEAFF. The CDR3 DNA follows: TGTGCCATTAGTACCGGGACAGCGATGAACACTGAAGCTTTCTTT.

In its sample, this clonotype was seen a few times. The chain recombines TRBV7-8 with TRBJ1-1; D is ambiguous. The V end was cut by 1 base, the J end by 4 bases, with 7 bases between. Germline V gene lookup returns CDR1 SGHVS and CDR2 FQNEAQ. This CDR3 comprises 13 residues. CDR3 in amino acids: CASSLVGSTEAFF. In DNA form, the CDR3 reads TGTGCCAGCAGCTTAGTAGGCAGCACTGAAGCTTTCTTT.

There are a few counts of this clonotype. The DNA for the CDR3 is TGCGCCAGCTCTGACAGCGCCATCTCCTACGAGCAGTACTTC. This gives the protein CASSDSAISYEQYF. The chain recombines TRBV5-1 with TRBJ2-7; perhaps TRBD1 as D (5 bases). The CDR3 runs 14 residues. Between the trimmed V and J ends, which lost 7 bases and 0 bases, there was a span of 14 bases. Germline lookup yields CDR1 SGHRS and CDR2 YFSETQ.

The chain links TRBV9 to TRBJ2-2; D remains ambiguous. This CDR3 is 14 amino acids long. Trimming took 4 bases from V and 0 from J, leaving 7 bases between them. Germline CDR1 is SGDLS and CDR2 is YYNGEE. The CDR3 DNA reads TGTGCCAGCAGCCCAGAACCGAACACCGGGGAGCTGTTTTTT. Translated, it gives CASSPEPNTGELFF.

This clonotype was found once. No DNA is shown, since the ends of the CDR3 on it are uncertain; the CDR3 is the one TCRdb lists. This chain connects TRBV6-5 to TRBJ1-2. The CDR3 is 14 residues long, ends included. Germline values: CDR1 MNHEY, CDR2 SVGAGI. The CDR3 sequence is CASSSSDGSYGYTF.

The gene calls are TRBV28 and TRBJ1-5, with D hard to call. Germline CDR1 reads MDHEN; CDR2 reads SYDVKM. V lost 6 bases and J lost 0, with 9 bases in between. The CDR3 is 14 amino acids. CDR3 sequence (DNA): TGTGCCAGCAGCCCAGTGATTAGCAATCAGCCCCAGCATTTT. It is translated as CASSPVISNQPQHF.

The V call is TRBV9, the J call TRBJ1-1; D not resolved. V was clipped by 2 bases and J by 5 bases, with 13 bases between them. Germline V CDR1 and CDR2: SGDLS, YYNGEE. The CDR3 extends over 14 amino acids. The CDR3 nucleotides read TGTGCCAGCAGCGTCACACTCACGGGGACTGAAGCTTTCTTT. It is translated as CASSVTLTGTEAFF.

In this sample, this clonotype turned up a few times. V is TRBV12-3 or TRBV12-4 and J is TRBJ2-2; TRBD1 aligns across 7 bases. The CDR3 covers 14 residues. The J segment lost 4 bases and the V segment lost 7 bases, leaving 6 bases of the junction unmatched. The DNA for the CDR3 is TGTGCCAGCAACCCGGGACAGATCACCGGGGAGCTGTTTTTT. Protein product: CASNPGQITGELFF.

This clonotype was seen a single time. The chain combines TRBV6-4 with TRBJ2-1; a possible D gene is TRBD2 (6 bases). Germline CDR1 reads MRHNA; CDR2 reads SNTAGT. The CDR3 has 14 residues. V lost 2 bases, J lost 5 bases, and 10 bases lay in between. CDR3 amino acids: CASSDPTRNNEQFF. The CDR3 DNA sequence: TGTGCCAGCAGTGACCCGACTAGAAACAATGAGCAGTTCTTC.

This clonotype has at least ten counts. The chain links TRBV7-9 to TRBJ1-1; perhaps TRBD1 as D (5 bases). Trimming removed 2 bases at V and 5 bases at J, with 9 bases between. The CDR3 length is 13 residues. CDR1 and CDR2 from the germline V gene are SEHNR and FQNEAQ (reference sequence). The CDR3 loop reads CASSLFEGTEAFF. DNA of the CDR3: TGTGCCAGCAGCTTATTCGAGGGGACTGAAGCTTTCTTT.

The chain recombines TRBV24-1 with TRBJ1-2, with 11 nucleotides matching TRBD1. V lost 3 bases, J lost 5 bases, and 4 bases stayed unmatched. The CDR3 is made up of 15 amino acids. Germline CDR1 is KGHDR and CDR2 is SFDVKD. The CDR3 protein is CATSDTRDRGYGYTF. CDR3 nucleotide sequence: TGTGCCACCAGTGATACCCGGGACAGGGGGTATGGCTACACCTTC.

This sequence joins TRBV9 and TRBJ2-5, with 7 bases aligning to TRBD2. The CDR3 contains 18 residues. CDR1 and CDR2 (germline): SGDLS, YYNGEE. The V gene end was trimmed by 4 bases and the J gene end by 0 bases; junction bases not matched to a gene: 15. CDR3 protein: CASSRNRLSGDYQETQYF. CDR3 nucleotide sequence: TGTGCCAGCAGCCGCAACAGACTCAGCGGGGATTACCAAGAGACCCAGTACTTC. Full variable domain (rest looked up from reference TRBV9 and TRBJ2-5): DSGVTQTPKHLITATGQRVTLRCSPRSGDLSVYWYQQSLDQGLQFLIQYYNGEERAKGNILERFSAQQFPDLHSELNLSSLELGDSALYFCASSRNRLSGDYQETQYFGPGTRLLVL.

The rearrangement uses TRBV7-9 and TRBJ1-5; no firm D call. Germline CDR1 SEHNR, CDR2 FQNEAQ (reference sequence). V was pared by 1 base and J by 1 base, with 5 bases between. This CDR3 is built from 14 residues. CDR3 coding DNA: TGTGCCAGCAGCTTAGAACAGAGCAATCAGCCCCAGCATTTT. Translation gives CASSLEQSNQPQHF. The variable domain in full, with the rest retrieved from reference TRBV7-9 and TRBJ1-5, is DTGVSQNPRHKITKRGQNVTFRCDPISEHNRLYWYRQTLGQGPEFLTYFQNEAQLEKSRLLSDRFSAERPKGSFSTLEIQRTEQGDSAMYLCASSLEQSNQPQHFGDGTRLSIL.

CDR3 nucleotide sequence: TGTGCCAGCAGTTTAGGGACAGGGACGTCGTCCCTCCACTTT. It encodes CASSLGTGTSSLHF. The chain recombines TRBV12-3 or TRBV12-4 with TRBJ1-6, with 8 bases that match TRBD1. With 1 base clipped from V and 14 bases from J, the junction kept 7 bases outside the gene matches. This CDR3 is built from 14 residues.

In this sample, this clonotype turned up a few times. The chain combines TRBV9 with TRBJ2-2; 11 bases fit TRBD2. Germline lookup yields CDR1 SGDLS and CDR2 YYNGEE. V lost 3 bases, J lost 5 bases, and 6 bases stayed unmatched. CDR3 length equals 16 residues. CDR3 bases: TGTGCCAGCAGCGGGCTAGCGGGGGGCAAGACCGGGGAGCTGTTTTTT. As protein: CASSGLAGGKTGELFF.

V gene TRBV12-3 or TRBV12-4 combines with J gene TRBJ1-1; 9 positions match TRBD1. This CDR3 is 14 amino acids long. V shed 7 bases and J 0 bases; nucleotides not matched to a gene: 3. DNA for the CDR3: TGTGCCAGCATCGGGACAGGGCTGAACACTGAAGCTTTCTTT. Translating gives CASIGTGLNTEAFF.

This clonotype has a count of ten or more. V and J are TRBV24-1 and TRBJ1-5; the match to TRBD1 covers 8 bases. Germline trimming cut 7 bases from V and 6 bases from J; bases unmatched to any gene: 7. The CDR3 has 14 amino acids. Germline V gene sequence: CDR1 KGHDR, CDR2 SFDVKD. Here the CDR3 DNA reads TGTGCCACCAGGGGGACAGGAAGCGGTCAGCCCCAGCATTTT. Protein sequence: CATRGTGSGQPQHF.

V is TRBV6-2 or TRBV6-3 and J is TRBJ2-7, with 7 bases lining up with TRBD1. The J segment lost 3 bases and the V segment lost 6 bases, leaving 8 bases of the junction unmatched. CDR1 is MNHEY and CDR2 is SVGEGT in the germline V gene. The CDR3 is 14 amino acids. The CDR3 loop is CASRSGTELYEQYV. CDR3 nucleotides: TGTGCCAGCAGGTCCGGGACAGAACTCTACGAGCAGTACGTC.

V and J are TRBV24-1 and TRBJ2-6; 11 bases line up with TRBD1. Germline V lookup: CDR1 KGHDR, CDR2 SFDVKD. This CDR3 spans 19 amino acids. Trimming removed 5 bases from V and 0 bases from J; junction bases left unmatched: 8. CDR3 DNA sequence: TGTGCCACCAGTGCCCGGACAGGGGGCCGCAACTCTGGGGCCAACGTCCTGACTTTC. It codes for CATSARTGGRNSGANVLTF.

The chain joins TRBV27 to TRBJ1-5; 7 bases align to TRBD1. The CDR3 extends over 11 amino acids. Germline trimming cut 7 bases from V and 7 bases from J; bases unmatched to any gene: 1. The germline CDR1 and CDR2 sequences are MNHEY and SMNVEV (reference sequence). The CDR3 DNA reads TGTGCCAGCAAGGGGGCCCAGCCCCAGCATTTT. Translated, it gives CASKGAQPQHF.

This clonotype has only a few counts. The CDR3 bases are TGTGCCTGGAGTAAGGACAGCGCCCAAGCTTTCTTT. Its protein is CAWSKDSAQAFF. The chain joins TRBV30 to TRBJ1-1; perhaps TRBD1 as D (6 bases). Germline-derived CDR1 and CDR2 are GTSNPN and SVGIG (reference sequence). The ends were cut back, 2 bases at V and 9 bases at J, with 13 bases in the middle. The CDR3 loop spans 12 amino acids.

The genes are TRBV29-1 and TRBJ1-2; D might be TRBD1 (5 bases). V lost 7 bases to trimming and J lost 5 bases, with 17 bases between them. CDR3 length: 13 amino acids. Germline CDR1 and CDR2: SQVTM and ANQGSEA. CDR3 region: CSAHIDSRYGYTF. The DNA of the CDR3 is TGCAGCGCCCACATAGACAGTCGATATGGCTACACCTTC. Full variable domain (outside the CDR3, taken from reference TRBV29-1 and TRBJ1-2): SAVISQKPSRDICQRGTSLTIQCQVDSQVTMMFWYRQQPGQSLTLIATANQGSEATYESGFVIDKFPISRPNLTFSTLTVSNMSPEDSSIYLCSAHIDSRYGYTFGSGTRLTVV.

The chain carries TRBV9 and TRBJ1-1; 11 nucleotides match TRBD1. V was pared by 2 bases and J by 0 bases, with 3 bases of the junction left unmatched. The CDR3 contains 16 residues. Germline V gene data show CDR1 as SGDLS and CDR2 as YYNGEE. In DNA, the CDR3 is TGTGCCAGCAGCGTGGGACAGGGGGTAATGAACACTGAAGCTTTCTTT. Its protein is CASSVGQGVMNTEAFF.

This CDR3 is CASSDGRGPEAFF. DNA for the CDR3: TGTGCCAGCAGTGACGGAAGAGGGCCTGAAGCTTTCTTT. The chain combines TRBV12-3 or TRBV12-4 with TRBJ1-1; unclear D gene. V gave up 5 bases and J gave up 6 bases, with 13 bases separating them. The CDR3 extends over 13 amino acids.